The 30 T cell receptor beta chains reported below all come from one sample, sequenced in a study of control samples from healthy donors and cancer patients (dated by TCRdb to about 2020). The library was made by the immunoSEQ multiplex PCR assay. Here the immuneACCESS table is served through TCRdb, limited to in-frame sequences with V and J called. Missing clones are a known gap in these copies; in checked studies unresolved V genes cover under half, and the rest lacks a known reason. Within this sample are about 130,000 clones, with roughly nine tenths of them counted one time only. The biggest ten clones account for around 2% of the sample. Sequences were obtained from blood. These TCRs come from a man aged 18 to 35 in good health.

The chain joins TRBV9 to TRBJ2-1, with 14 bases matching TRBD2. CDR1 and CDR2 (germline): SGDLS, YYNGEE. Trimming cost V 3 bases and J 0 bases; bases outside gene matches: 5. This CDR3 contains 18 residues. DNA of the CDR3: TGTGCCAGCAGCGGGGGACTAGCGGGAGTAAACTCCTACAATGAGCAGTTCTTC. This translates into CASSGGLAGVNSYNEQFF. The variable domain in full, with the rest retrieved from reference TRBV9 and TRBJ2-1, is DSGVTQTPKHLITATGQRVTLRCSPRSGDLSVYWYQQSLDQGLQFLIQYYNGEERAKGNILERFSAQQFPDLHSELNLSSLELGDSALYFCASSGGLAGVNSYNEQFFGPGTRLTVL.

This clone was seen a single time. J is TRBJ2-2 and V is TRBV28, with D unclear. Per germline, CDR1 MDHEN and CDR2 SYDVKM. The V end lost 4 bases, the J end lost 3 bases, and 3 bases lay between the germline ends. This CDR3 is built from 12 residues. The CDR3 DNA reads TGTGCCAGCAGTTCCTACACCGGGGAGCTGTTTTTT. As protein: CASSSYTGELFF. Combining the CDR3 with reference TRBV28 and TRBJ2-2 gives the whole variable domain DVKVTQSSRYLVKRTGEKVFLECVQDMDHENMFWYRQDPGLGLRLIYFSYDVKMKEKGDIPEGYSVSREKKERFSLILESASTNQTSMYLCASSSYTGELFFGEGSRLTVL.

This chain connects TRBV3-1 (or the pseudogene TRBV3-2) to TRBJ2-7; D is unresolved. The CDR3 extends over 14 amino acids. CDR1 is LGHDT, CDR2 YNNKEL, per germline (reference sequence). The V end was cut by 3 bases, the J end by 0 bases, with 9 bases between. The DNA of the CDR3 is TGTGCCAGCAGCCAGGCAGCGAGCTCCTACGAGCAGTACTTC. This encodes CASSQAASSYEQYF.

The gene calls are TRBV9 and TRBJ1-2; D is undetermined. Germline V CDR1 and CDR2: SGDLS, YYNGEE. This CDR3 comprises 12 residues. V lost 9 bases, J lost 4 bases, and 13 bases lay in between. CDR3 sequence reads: CATYSFVYGYTF. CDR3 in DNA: TGTGCCACGTACAGCTTTGTCTATGGCTACACCTTC.

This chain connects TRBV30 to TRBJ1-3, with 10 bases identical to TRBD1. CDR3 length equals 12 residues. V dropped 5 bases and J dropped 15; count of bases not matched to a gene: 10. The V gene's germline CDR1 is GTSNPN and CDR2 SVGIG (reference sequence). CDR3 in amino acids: CAWSPSGTGEYF. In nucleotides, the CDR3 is TGTGCCTGGTCCCCCTCCGGGACAGGGGAATATTTT.

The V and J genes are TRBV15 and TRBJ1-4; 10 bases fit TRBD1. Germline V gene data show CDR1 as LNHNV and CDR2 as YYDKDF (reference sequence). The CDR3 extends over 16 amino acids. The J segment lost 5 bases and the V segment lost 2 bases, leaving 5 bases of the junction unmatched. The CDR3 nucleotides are TGTGCCACCAGCAGAAATAGGGACAGGGGAAATGAAAAACTGTTTTTT. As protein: CATSRNRDRGNEKLFF.

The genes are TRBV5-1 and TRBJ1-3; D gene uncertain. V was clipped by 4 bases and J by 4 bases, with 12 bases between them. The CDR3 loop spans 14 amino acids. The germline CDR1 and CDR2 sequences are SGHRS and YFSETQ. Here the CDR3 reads CASSLGGLGNTIYF. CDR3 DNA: TGCGCCAGCAGCCTGGGAGGACTGGGAAACACCATATATTTT.

The CDR3 coding sequence is TGTGCCAGTAAACGGGACAGCAGCAATCAGCCCCAGCATTTT. It is translated as CASKRDSSNQPQHF. This chain uses TRBV19 with TRBJ1-5; 7 nucleotides align to TRBD1. Germline CDR1 LNHDA, CDR2 SQIVND (reference sequence). The trim removed 7 bases at V and 1 base at J, leaving 4 bases unmatched. The CDR3 spans 14 residues.

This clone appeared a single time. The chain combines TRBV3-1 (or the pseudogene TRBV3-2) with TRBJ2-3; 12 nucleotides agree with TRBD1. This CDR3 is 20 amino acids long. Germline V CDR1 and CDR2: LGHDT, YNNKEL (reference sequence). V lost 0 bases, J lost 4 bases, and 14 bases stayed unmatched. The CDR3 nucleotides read TGTGCCAGCAGCCAAGAAATTTTTAGTGCGGGACAGGGGGCCCCAGATACGCAGTATTTT. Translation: CASSQEIFSAGQGAPDTQYF.

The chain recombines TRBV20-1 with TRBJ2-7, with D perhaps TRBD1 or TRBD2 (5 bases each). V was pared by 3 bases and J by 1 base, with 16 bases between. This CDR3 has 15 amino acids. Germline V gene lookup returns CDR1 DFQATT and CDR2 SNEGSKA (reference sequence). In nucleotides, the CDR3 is TGCAGTGCTAGTGCTTCGGGGCAACCTTCCTACGAGCAGTACTTC. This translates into CSASASGQPSYEQYF.

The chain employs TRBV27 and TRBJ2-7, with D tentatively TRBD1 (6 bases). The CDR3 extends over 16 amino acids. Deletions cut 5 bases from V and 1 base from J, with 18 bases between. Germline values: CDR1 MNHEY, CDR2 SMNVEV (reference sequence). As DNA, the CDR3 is TGTGCCAGCAGTCCCCAGGTTGGCAGGGGATCCTACGAGCAGTACTTC. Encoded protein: CASSPQVGRGSYEQYF.

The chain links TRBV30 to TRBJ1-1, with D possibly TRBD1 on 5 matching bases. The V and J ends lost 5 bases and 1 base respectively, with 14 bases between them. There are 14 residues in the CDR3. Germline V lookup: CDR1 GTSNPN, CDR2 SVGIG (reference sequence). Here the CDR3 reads CAWSLGGGNTEAFF. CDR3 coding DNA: TGTGCCTGGTCTCTTGGGGGGGGGAACACTGAAGCTTTCTTT. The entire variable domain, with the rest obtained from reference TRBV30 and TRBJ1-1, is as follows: SQTIHQWPATLVQPVGSPLSLECTVEGTSNPNLYWYRQAAGRGLQLLFYSVGIGQISSEVPQNLSASRPQDRQFILSSKKLLLSDSGFYLCAWSLGGGNTEAFFGQGTRLTVV.

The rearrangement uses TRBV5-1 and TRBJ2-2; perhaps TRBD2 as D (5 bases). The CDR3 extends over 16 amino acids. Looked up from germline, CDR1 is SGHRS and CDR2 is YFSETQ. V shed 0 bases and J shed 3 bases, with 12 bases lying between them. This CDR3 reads CASSLEWTGDTGELFF. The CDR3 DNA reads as TGCGCCAGCAGCTTGGAGTGGACTGGGGACACCGGGGAGCTGTTTTTT. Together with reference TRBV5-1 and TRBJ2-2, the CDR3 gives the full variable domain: KAGVTQTPRYLIKTRGQQVTLSCSPISGHRSVSWYQQTPGQGLQFLFEYFSETQRNKGNFPGRFSGRQFSNSRSEMNVSTLELGDSALYLCASSLEWTGDTGELFFGEGSRLTVL.

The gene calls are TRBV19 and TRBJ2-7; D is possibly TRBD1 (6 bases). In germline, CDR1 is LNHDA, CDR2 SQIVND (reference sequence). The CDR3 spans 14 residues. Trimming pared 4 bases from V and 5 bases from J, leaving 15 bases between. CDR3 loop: CASSRDGQSHEQYF. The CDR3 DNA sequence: TGTGCCAGTAGTAGGGACGGACAGTCCCACGAGCAGTACTTC.

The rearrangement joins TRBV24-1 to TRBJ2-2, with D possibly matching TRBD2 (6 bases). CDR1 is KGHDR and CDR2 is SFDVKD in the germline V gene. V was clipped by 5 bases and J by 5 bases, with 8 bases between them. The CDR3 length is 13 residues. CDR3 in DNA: TGTGCCACCAGTGGGGGAGGTACCGGGGAGCTGTTTTTT. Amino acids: CATSGGGTGELFF.

CDR3 sequence: CASSPMTSGRGTYNEQFF. In DNA form, the CDR3 reads TGTGCCAGCAGCCCCATGACTAGCGGGAGGGGGACCTACAATGAGCAGTTCTTC. The chain uses TRBV7-8 and TRBJ2-1; 14 bases map to TRBD2. Germline V gene lookup returns CDR1 SGHVS and CDR2 FQNEAQ. The CDR3 has 18 residues. V shed 5 bases, J shed 2 bases, and the junction held 8 bases outside the gene matches.

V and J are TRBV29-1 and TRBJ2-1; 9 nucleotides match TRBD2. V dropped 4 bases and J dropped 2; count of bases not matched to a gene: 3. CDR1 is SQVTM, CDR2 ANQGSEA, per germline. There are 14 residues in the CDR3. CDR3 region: CSVATSGTYNEQFF. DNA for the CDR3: TGCAGCGTTGCGACTAGCGGAACCTACAATGAGCAGTTCTTC.

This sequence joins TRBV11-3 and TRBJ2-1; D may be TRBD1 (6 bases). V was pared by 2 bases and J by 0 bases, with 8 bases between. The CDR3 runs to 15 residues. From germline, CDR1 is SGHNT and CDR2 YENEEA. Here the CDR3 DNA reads TGTGCCAGCAGCTTACAGGGGATCTCCTACAATGAGCAGTTCTTC. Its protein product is CASSLQGISYNEQFF.

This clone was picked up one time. In DNA, the CDR3 is TGTGCCAGCAGCTTACCCCCTCGGGGGGCAAACACTGAAGCTTTCTTT. It codes for CASSLPPRGANTEAFF. V and J are TRBV5-4 and TRBJ1-1; a possible D gene is TRBD1 (6 bases). The CDR3 is 16 amino acids. The ends were cut back, 2 bases at V and 2 bases at J, with 16 bases in the middle. Germline CDR1 reads SGHNT; CDR2 reads YYREEE (reference sequence).

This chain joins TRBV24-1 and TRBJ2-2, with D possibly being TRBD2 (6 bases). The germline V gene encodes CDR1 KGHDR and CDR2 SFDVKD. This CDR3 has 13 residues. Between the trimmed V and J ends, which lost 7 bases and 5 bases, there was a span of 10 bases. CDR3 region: CATRSGETGELFF. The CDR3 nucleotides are TGTGCCACCAGGTCGGGGGAGACCGGGGAGCTGTTTTTT.

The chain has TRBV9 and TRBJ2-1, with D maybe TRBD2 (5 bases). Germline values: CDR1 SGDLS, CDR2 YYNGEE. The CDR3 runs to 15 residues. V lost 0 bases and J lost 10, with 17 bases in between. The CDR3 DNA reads TGTGCCAGCAGCGTAGAGGAGCGGAGGCTTTCCGAGCAGTTCTTC. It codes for CASSVEERRLSEQFF. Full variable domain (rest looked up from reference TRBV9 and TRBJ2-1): DSGVTQTPKHLITATGQRVTLRCSPRSGDLSVYWYQQSLDQGLQFLIQYYNGEERAKGNILERFSAQQFPDLHSELNLSSLELGDSALYFCASSVEERRLSEQFFGPGTRLTVL.

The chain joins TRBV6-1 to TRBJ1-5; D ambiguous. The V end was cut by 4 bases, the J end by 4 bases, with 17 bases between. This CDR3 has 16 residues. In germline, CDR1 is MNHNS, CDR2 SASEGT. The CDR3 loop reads CASSAWSVGGNQPQHF. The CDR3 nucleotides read TGTGCCAGCAGTGCTTGGTCGGTCGGCGGAAATCAGCCCCAGCATTTT.

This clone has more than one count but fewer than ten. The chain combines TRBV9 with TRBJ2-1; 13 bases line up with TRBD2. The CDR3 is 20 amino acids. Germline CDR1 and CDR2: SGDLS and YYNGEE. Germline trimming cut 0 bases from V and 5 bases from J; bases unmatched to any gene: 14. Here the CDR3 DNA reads TGTGCCAGCAGCGTAGGGACCCTACAACTAGCGGGAGGGCCTCACAATGAGCAGTTCTTC. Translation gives CASSVGTLQLAGGPHNEQFF.

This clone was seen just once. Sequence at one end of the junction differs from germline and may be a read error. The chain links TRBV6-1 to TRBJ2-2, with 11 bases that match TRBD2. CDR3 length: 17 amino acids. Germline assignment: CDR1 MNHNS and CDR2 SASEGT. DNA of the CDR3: TGTGCCATCAGTGACATAGCGGGAGGGAGGAAAACCGGGGAGCTGTTTTTT. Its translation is CAISDIAGGRKTGELFF.

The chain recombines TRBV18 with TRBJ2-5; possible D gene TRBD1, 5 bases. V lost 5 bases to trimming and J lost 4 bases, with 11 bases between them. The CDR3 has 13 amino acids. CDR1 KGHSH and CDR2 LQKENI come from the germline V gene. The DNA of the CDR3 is TGTGCCAGCTCATTACAGGCTGGAGAGACCCAGTACTTC. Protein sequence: CASSLQAGETQYF.

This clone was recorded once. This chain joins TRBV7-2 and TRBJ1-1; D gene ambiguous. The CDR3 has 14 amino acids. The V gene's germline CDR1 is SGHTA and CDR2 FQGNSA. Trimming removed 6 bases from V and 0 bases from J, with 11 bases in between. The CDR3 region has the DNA TGTGCCAGCAGGAAACGGGGAATGAACACTGAAGCTTTCTTT. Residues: CASRKRGMNTEAFF.

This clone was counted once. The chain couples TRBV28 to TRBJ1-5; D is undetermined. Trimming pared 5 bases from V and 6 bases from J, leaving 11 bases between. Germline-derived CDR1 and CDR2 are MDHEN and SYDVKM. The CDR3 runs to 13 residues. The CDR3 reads CASSRPPIQPQHF. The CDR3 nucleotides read TGTGCCAGCAGTCGACCCCCAATTCAGCCCCAGCATTTT.

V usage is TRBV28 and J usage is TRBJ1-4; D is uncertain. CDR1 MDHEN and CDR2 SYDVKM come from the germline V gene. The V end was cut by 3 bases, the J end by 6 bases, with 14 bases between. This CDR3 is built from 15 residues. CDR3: CASSLHGGPDEKLFF. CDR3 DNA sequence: TGTGCCAGCAGTTTGCACGGTGGTCCCGATGAAAAACTGTTTTTT.

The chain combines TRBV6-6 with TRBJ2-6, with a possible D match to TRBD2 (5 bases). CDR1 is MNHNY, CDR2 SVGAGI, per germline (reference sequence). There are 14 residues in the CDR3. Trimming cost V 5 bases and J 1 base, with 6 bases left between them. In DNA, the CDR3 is TGTGCCAGCAGTCGAGGGTCTGGGGCCAACGTCCTGACTTTC. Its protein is CASSRGSGANVLTF.

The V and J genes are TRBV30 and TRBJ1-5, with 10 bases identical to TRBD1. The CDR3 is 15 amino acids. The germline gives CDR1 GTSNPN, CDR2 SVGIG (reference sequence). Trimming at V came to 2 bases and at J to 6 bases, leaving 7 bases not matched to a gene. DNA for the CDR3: TGTGCCTGGAGTCACCGGACAGGGGGGGGTCAGCCCCAGCATTTT. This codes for CAWSHRTGGGQPQHF.